The 30 T cell receptor beta chains in this list originate from one sample, sequenced in a study of cytomegalovirus exposure and HLA in healthy donors. The PCR contained 60 Vbeta and 13 Jbeta primers. Here immunoSEQ multiplex PCR was the method, and the copy in TCRdb shows in-frame clones only, minus some. This sample carries 40,000 to 60,000 clones, with roughly 27% going to the ten biggest clones. Sequencing used PBMCs. Receptors originate from a man between 40 and 49 years old in good health and CMV-seropositive.

A word on this clone: Other DNA sequences of this sample code for an identical CDR3. V gene TRBV18 combines with J gene TRBJ1-1; D might be TRBD1 (5 bases). Germline V CDR1 and CDR2: KGHSH, LQKENI. V shed 1 base and J shed 6 bases, with 9 bases lying between them. The CDR3 runs to 13 residues. The CDR3 nucleotides are TGTGCCAGCTCACCACTCCGACAGCCTGAAGCTTTCTTT. Protein sequence: CASSPLRQPEAFF. Supplemented by reference TRBV18 and TRBJ1-1, the full variable domain reads NAGVMQNPRHLVRRRGQEARLRCSPMKGHSHVYWYRQLPEEGLKFMVYLQKENIIDESGMPKERFSAEFPKEGPSILRIQQVVRGDSAAYFCASSPLRQPEAFFGQGTRLTVV.

CDR3 loop: CASSRGAGGPSDEQFF. The CDR3 DNA reads TGTGCCAGCAGCCGGGGTGCGGGAGGGCCGTCCGATGAGCAGTTCTTC. This rearrangement joins TRBV7-3 to TRBJ2-1; 9 positions agree with TRBD2. This CDR3 is 16 amino acids long. J lost 8 bases, V lost 5 bases, and 13 bases had no gene match. Germline-derived CDR1 and CDR2 are SGHTA and FQGTGA.

V and J are TRBV6-5 and TRBJ1-2, with D unresolved. In germline, CDR1 is MNHEY, CDR2 SVGAGI. V was cut by 2 bases and J by 8 bases, with 15 bases left in between. The CDR3 has 14 amino acids. CDR3: CASSYTSLVGGYTF. CDR3 DNA sequence: TGTGCCAGCAGTTACACTAGCCTGGTTGGAGGCTACACCTTC.

The chain joins TRBV28 to TRBJ1-5; TRBD1 matches 9 bases. Germline V lookup: CDR1 MDHEN, CDR2 SYDVKM. The V gene end was trimmed by 5 bases and the J gene end by 5 bases; junction bases not matched to a gene: 4. This CDR3 is 14 amino acids long. CDR3 sequence: CASSPGTGHQPQHF. The CDR3 nucleotides read TGTGCCAGCAGTCCGGGGACAGGGCATCAGCCCCAGCATTTT.

V is TRBV4-3 and J is TRBJ2-1; 8 bases line up with TRBD1. CDR1 and CDR2 from the germline V gene are LGHNA and YSLEER. The length of the CDR3 is 13 residues. The CDR3 here is CAMPQGAGNEQFF. The CDR3 bases are TGCGCGATGCCGCAGGGGGCCGGCAATGAGCAGTTCTTC.

This rearrangement joins TRBV5-1 to TRBJ2-1; D not resolved. The V gene's germline CDR1 is SGHRS and CDR2 YFSETQ. V gave up 1 base and J gave up 0 bases, with 11 bases separating them. The CDR3 contains 16 residues. CDR3 sequence reads: CASSLTPSSSYNEQFF. The CDR3 nucleotides are TGCGCCAGCAGCTTGACACCCTCAAGCTCCTACAATGAGCAGTTCTTC.

This chain joins TRBV5-1 and TRBJ2-1, with TRBD1 as a possible D gene (6 bases). With 1 base removed from V and 0 bases from J, the gap between germline ends came to 14 bases. There are 17 residues in the CDR3. Germline V gene sequence: CDR1 SGHRS, CDR2 YFSETQ. CDR3 coding DNA: TGCGCCAGCAGCTTGTATGCAGGGACACCCTCCTACAATGAGCAGTTCTTC. Its translation: CASSLYAGTPSYNEQFF.

The chain has TRBV27 and TRBJ2-7; D might be TRBD1 (6 bases). Trimming took 4 bases from V and 4 from J, leaving 14 bases between them. This CDR3 has 14 amino acids. Germline-derived CDR1 and CDR2 are MNHEY and SMNVEV (reference sequence). For the CDR3, the DNA is TGTGCCAGCAGTTCTAGGGGGATTTCTTACGAGCAGTACTTC. Translated, it gives CASSSRGISYEQYF.

A remark on this clone: Other DNA sequences from this sample encode an identical CDR3 as well. The gene calls are TRBV18 and TRBJ2-7; tentative D call: TRBD2 (5 bases). Germline CDR1 reads KGHSH; CDR2 reads LQKENI. V dropped 3 bases and J dropped 8 bases, with 11 bases sitting between them. This CDR3 is 12 amino acids long. Here the CDR3 reads CASSPPSGKQYF. CDR3 bases: TGTGCCAGCTCACCGCCGTCGGGGAAGCAGTACTTC. Combining the CDR3 with reference TRBV18 and TRBJ2-7 gives the whole variable domain NAGVMQNPRHLVRRRGQEARLRCSPMKGHSHVYWYRQLPEEGLKFMVYLQKENIIDESGMPKERFSAEFPKEGPSILRIQQVVRGDSAAYFCASSPPSGKQYFGPGTRLTVT.

The chain combines TRBV6-5 with TRBJ1-2; TRBD1 might be the D (6 bases). Germline lookup yields CDR1 MNHEY and CDR2 SVGAGI. This CDR3 has 15 residues. V dropped 2 bases and J dropped 2 bases, with 12 bases sitting between them. CDR3 in amino acids: CASSYRGGRNYGYTF. The CDR3 bases are TGTGCCAGCAGTTACAGGGGGGGCAGGAACTATGGCTACACCTTC.

V and J are TRBV6-5 and TRBJ2-7; D perhaps matches TRBD2 (6 bases). The CDR3 contains 13 residues. CDR1 and CDR2 from the germline V gene are MNHEY and SVGAGI. V lost 5 bases, J lost 3 bases, and 11 bases lay in between. In DNA form, the CDR3 reads TGTGCCAGCAGTGTAGGAGGGATCTACGAGCAGTACTTC. It encodes CASSVGGIYEQYF.

The chain combines TRBV6-5 with TRBJ2-7, with unresolved D. This CDR3 comprises 14 residues. CDR1 and CDR2 (germline): MNHEY, SVGAGI. V lost 8 bases, J lost 3 bases, and 17 bases lay in between. CDR3 nucleotides: TGTGCCAGCTCAATCAGGCCGGCCCACTACGAGCAGTACTTC. Its protein is CASSIRPAHYEQYF.

The chain links TRBV6-1 to TRBJ1-6; D gene ambiguous. V shed 7 bases and J shed 6 bases, with 13 bases lying between them. The CDR3 is made up of 14 amino acids. The germline V gene has CDR1 MNHNS and CDR2 SASEGT. The CDR3: CASTMVHANSPLHF. CDR3 DNA: TGTGCCAGCACTATGGTGCACGCTAATTCACCCCTCCACTTT.

The V gene is TRBV4-1, the J gene TRBJ1-5; 11 bases align to TRBD1. CDR1 is MGHRA, CDR2 YSYEKL, per germline. This CDR3 has 16 amino acids. V gave up 1 base and J gave up 3 bases; unmatched junction bases: 2. The CDR3 sequence is CASSQGTGGFNQPQHF. The DNA for the CDR3 is TGCGCCAGCAGCCAAGGGACAGGGGGCTTCAATCAGCCCCAGCATTTT.

This chain links TRBV18 with TRBJ2-1; D call uncertain. V was cut by 3 bases and J by 6 bases, with 18 bases left in between. The CDR3 loop spans 16 amino acids. Germline V gene sequence: CDR1 KGHSH, CDR2 LQKENI. The CDR3 spells CASSPESSGLVNEQFF. The CDR3 DNA follows: TGTGCCAGCTCACCTGAATCGTCCGGTTTAGTCAATGAGCAGTTCTTC. The entire variable domain, with the rest obtained from reference TRBV18 and TRBJ2-1, is as follows: NAGVMQNPRHLVRRRGQEARLRCSPMKGHSHVYWYRQLPEEGLKFMVYLQKENIIDESGMPKERFSAEFPKEGPSILRIQQVVRGDSAAYFCASSPESSGLVNEQFFGPGTRLTVL.

V and J are TRBV7-9 and TRBJ2-5, with TRBD1 identical over 9 bases. Germline V lookup: CDR1 SEHNR, CDR2 FQNEAQ (reference sequence). The CDR3 loop spans 14 amino acids. With V trimmed by 3 bases and J by 4 bases, 3 bases remained unmatched. CDR3 nucleotides: TGTGCCAGCAGCTTGGAGGACAGGGGAGAGACCCAGTACTTC. Translation: CASSLEDRGETQYF.

CDR3 protein: CASEWAGVKGELFF. CDR3 bases: TGCGCCAGCGAATGGGCGGGAGTTAAGGGGGAGCTGTTTTTT. The genes are TRBV4-1 and TRBJ2-2, with 7 nucleotides matching TRBD2. CDR1 is MGHRA and CDR2 is YSYEKL in the germline V gene. After removal of 8 bases from V and 8 bases from J, the junction contained 11 bases not matched to a gene. The CDR3 has 14 amino acids.

The gene calls are TRBV19 and TRBJ1-4; 10 positions agree with TRBD1. Germline CDR1 reads LNHDA; CDR2 reads SQIVND (reference sequence). V dropped 6 bases and J dropped 8; count of bases not matched to a gene: 9. CDR3 size: 15 residues. CDR3 bases: TGTGCCAGTAGATTGACCGGGACAGGGGTCGAAAAACTGTTTTTT. Translation gives CASRLTGTGVEKLFF.

The genes are TRBV10-2 and TRBJ2-7; no reliable D call. Trimming left V 6 bases short and J 4 bases short, with 13 bases between. In germline, CDR1 is WSHSY, CDR2 SAAADI. The CDR3 totals 13 residues. CDR3 amino acids: CASSQVPGYEQYF. CDR3 DNA sequence: TGCGCCAGCAGCCAAGTTCCAGGATACGAGCAGTACTTC.

This rearrangement joins TRBV6-5 to TRBJ2-1, with 9 positions matching TRBD1. Germline V gene data show CDR1 as MNHEY and CDR2 as SVGAGI. With 6 bases clipped from V and 7 bases from J, the junction kept 4 bases outside the gene matches. The CDR3 has 13 residues. Here the CDR3 DNA reads TGTGCCAGCAGCGACAGGGGGGGGAATGAGCAGTTCTTC. Its translation: CASSDRGGNEQFF.

The gene calls are TRBV28 and TRBJ2-7, with 9 bases aligning to TRBD1. J gave up 2 bases and V 8 bases, and 7 bases lay outside the gene matches. The CDR3 consists of 14 residues. Germline assignment: CDR1 MDHEN and CDR2 SYDVKM. The CDR3 sequence is CASFPRDRAYEQYF. DNA of the CDR3: TGTGCCAGCTTTCCTCGGGACAGGGCCTACGAGCAGTACTTC.

This sequence joins TRBV7-2 and TRBJ2-7; perhaps TRBD1 as D (6 bases). Trimming left V 1 base short and J 2 bases short, with 12 bases between. From germline, CDR1 is SGHTA and CDR2 FQGNSA. The CDR3 has 15 residues. The CDR3 DNA follows: TGTGCCAGCAGCTTAGGACGGGCAGGGGCCTACGAGCAGTACTTC. It encodes CASSLGRAGAYEQYF.

The J gene is TRBJ2-6, the V gene TRBV7-9, with D possibly being TRBD1 (6 bases). Germline assignment: CDR1 SEHNR and CDR2 FQNEAQ (reference sequence). Deletions cut 5 bases from V and 2 bases from J, with 13 bases between. The CDR3 is 16 residues long. CDR3 nucleotide sequence: TGTGCCAGCAGCCGAGCACAGGGAACTGGGGCCAACGTCCTGACTTTC. Its protein is CASSRAQGTGANVLTF.

The gene calls are TRBV18 and TRBJ2-7; 11 bases match TRBD2. V shed 3 bases, J shed 2 bases, and the junction held 12 bases outside the gene matches. The CDR3 has 18 amino acids. The germline CDR1 and CDR2 sequences are KGHSH and LQKENI. CDR3 sequence: CASSPRPISGLAAYEQYF. The CDR3 bases are TGTGCCAGCTCACCGCGACCTATTTCGGGACTAGCGGCCTACGAGCAGTACTTC.

The rearrangement links TRBV9 to TRBJ2-3; weak D call: TRBD1 (5 bases). CDR1 and CDR2 (germline): SGDLS, YYNGEE. The V end was cut by 3 bases, the J end by 1 base, with 18 bases between. The CDR3 is 17 residues long. The CDR3 DNA sequence: TGTGCCAGCAGCGCAAACTTAAAGGGCAGGGGCACAGATACGCAGTATTTT. It specifies CASSANLKGRGTDTQYF.

The gene calls are TRBV10-3 and TRBJ2-5; 7 bases line up with TRBD1. Germline V gene data show CDR1 as ENHRY and CDR2 as SYGVKD. CDR3 length: 17 residues. V lost 3 bases and J lost 4; bases outside the gene matches: 14. For the CDR3, the DNA is TGTGCCATCAGTGATGGTCCCTACACGTCAGGGGGAGAGACCCAGTACTTC. Encoded protein: CAISDGPYTSGGETQYF.

CDR3 DNA sequence: TGTGCCAGCAGTTTCCACCGACAGGGGGCTAGGGAGACCCAGTACTTC. The encoded protein is CASSFHRQGARETQYF. This chain uses TRBV27 with TRBJ2-5, with 10 bases that match TRBD1. Germline values: CDR1 MNHEY, CDR2 SMNVEV (reference sequence). Trimming took 3 bases from V and 5 from J; bases not matched to a gene: 9. The CDR3 extends over 16 amino acids.

The CDR3 sequence is CASSSLSTGELFF. The CDR3 bases are TGCGCCAGCAGCTCCTTGTCCACCGGGGAGCTGTTTTTT. This chain links TRBV5-1 with TRBJ2-2; D is undetermined. V shed 3 bases and J shed 4 bases, with 7 bases lying between them. This CDR3 contains 13 residues. Germline V lookup: CDR1 SGHRS, CDR2 YFSETQ.

The chain uses TRBV27 and TRBJ2-7; 9 positions agree with TRBD2. With 6 bases clipped from V and 5 bases from J, the junction kept 8 bases outside the gene matches. Per germline, CDR1 MNHEY and CDR2 SMNVEV (reference sequence). The CDR3 has 14 amino acids. CDR3: CASSPVAGDHEQYF. The DNA for the CDR3 is TGTGCCAGCAGCCCCGTAGCGGGAGATCACGAGCAGTACTTC.

The chain joins TRBV6-5 to TRBJ2-1; D perhaps matches TRBD1 (5 bases). CDR1 is MNHEY and CDR2 is SVGAGI in the germline V gene. The CDR3 is 13 residues long. Between the trimmed V and J ends, which lost 7 bases and 7 bases, there was a span of 14 bases. CDR3 amino acids: CASTNIQGNEQFF. In DNA form, the CDR3 reads TGTGCCAGCACCAATATCCAGGGTAATGAGCAGTTCTTC.